What follows describes a single TCR beta chain. The CDR3 totals 14 residues. The V end was cut by 3 bases, the J end by 5 bases, with 8 bases between. Germline lookup yields CDR1 SNHLY and CDR2 FYNNEI. This sample is part of a study of blood T cell repertoires in COVID-19. Across the study: The origin of the acute and convalescent COVID-19 samples was the United States, Italy and Spain. From T cells, B-cell-depleted T cells, or PBMCs came the material, which was cDNA or gDNA.

Authors' processing steps: Estimation of nucleated cell counts relied on the amplification of reference gene primers. TCRdb's table, derived via immunoSEQ multiplex PCR, lists solely in-frame clones and lacks some. The DNA was the basis for D and trimming; V, J and clone size are from that table. Of about 74,000 clones listed, 70% to 90% were seen once; the top ten hold approximately 23%. The J gene is TRBJ1-6, the V gene TRBV2; D might be TRBD1 (5 bases). This receptor was identified in a middle-aged man with acute or convalescent COVID-19. Sequencing used peripheral blood. DNA of the CDR3: TGTGCCAGCAGTGAGTGGGGGGATAATTCACCCCTCCACTTT. The encoded protein is CASSEWGDNSPLHF.